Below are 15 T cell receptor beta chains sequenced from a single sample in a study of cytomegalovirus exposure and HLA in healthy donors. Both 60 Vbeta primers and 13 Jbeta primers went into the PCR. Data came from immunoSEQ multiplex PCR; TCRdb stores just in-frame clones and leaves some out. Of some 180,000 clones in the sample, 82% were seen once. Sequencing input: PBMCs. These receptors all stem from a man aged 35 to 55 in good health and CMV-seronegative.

This CDR3 reads CASSRAGTRTDEQFF. The CDR3 nucleotides read TGTGCCAGCTCACGGGCGGGAACCCGCACGGATGAGCAGTTCTTC. The gene calls are TRBV18 and TRBJ2-1, with a weak D call TRBD2 (6 bases). This CDR3 spans 15 amino acids. Germline V lookup: CDR1 KGHSH, CDR2 LQKENI. The germline V and J ends were trimmed by 4 bases and 8 bases, with 18 bases remaining between them.

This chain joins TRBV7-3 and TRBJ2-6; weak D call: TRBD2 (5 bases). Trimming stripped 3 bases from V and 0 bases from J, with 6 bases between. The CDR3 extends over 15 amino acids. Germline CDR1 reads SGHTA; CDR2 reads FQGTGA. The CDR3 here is CASSFRDSGANVLTF. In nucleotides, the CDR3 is TGTGCCAGCAGCTTCCGGGACTCTGGGGCCAACGTCCTGACTTTC.

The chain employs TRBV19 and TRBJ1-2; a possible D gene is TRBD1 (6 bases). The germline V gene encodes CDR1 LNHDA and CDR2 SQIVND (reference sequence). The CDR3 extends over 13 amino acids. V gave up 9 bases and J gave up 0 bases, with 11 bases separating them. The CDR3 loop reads CASGDRTNYGYTF. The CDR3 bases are TGTGCCAGCGGCGACAGGACTAACTATGGCTACACCTTC. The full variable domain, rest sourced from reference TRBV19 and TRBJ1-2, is DGGITQSPKYLFRKEGQNVTLSCEQNLNHDAMYWYRQDPGQGLRLIYYSQIVNDFQKGDIAEGYSVSREKKESFPLTVTSAQKNPTAFYLCASGDRTNYGYTFGSGTRLTVV.

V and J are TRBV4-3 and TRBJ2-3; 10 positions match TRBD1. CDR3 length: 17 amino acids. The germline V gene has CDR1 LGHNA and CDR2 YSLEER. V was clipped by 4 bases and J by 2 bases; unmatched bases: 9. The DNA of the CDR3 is TGCGCCAGCAGCCCTAACCCCGGGACAGGGGTCACAGATACGCAGTATTTT. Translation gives CASSPNPGTGVTDTQYF.

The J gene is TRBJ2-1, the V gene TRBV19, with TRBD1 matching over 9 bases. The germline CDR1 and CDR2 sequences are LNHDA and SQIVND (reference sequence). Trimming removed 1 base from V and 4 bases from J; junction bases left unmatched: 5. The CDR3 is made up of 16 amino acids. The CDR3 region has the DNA TGTGCCAGTAGTATAGTGGGACAGGGTCTTTACAATGAGCAGTTCTTC. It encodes CASSIVGQGLYNEQFF.

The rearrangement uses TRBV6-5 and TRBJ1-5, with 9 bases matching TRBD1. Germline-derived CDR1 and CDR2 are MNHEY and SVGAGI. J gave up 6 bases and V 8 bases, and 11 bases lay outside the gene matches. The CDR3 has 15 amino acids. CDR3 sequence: CASAIYRGPTQPQHF. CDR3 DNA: TGTGCCAGCGCTATTTACAGGGGGCCCACTCAGCCCCAGCATTTT.

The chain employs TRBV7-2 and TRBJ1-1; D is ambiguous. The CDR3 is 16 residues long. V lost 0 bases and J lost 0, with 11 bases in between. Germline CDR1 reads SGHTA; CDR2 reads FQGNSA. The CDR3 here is CASSLAFDTVNTEAFF. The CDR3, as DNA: TGTGCCAGCAGCTTAGCCTTCGACACTGTGAACACTGAAGCTTTCTTT.

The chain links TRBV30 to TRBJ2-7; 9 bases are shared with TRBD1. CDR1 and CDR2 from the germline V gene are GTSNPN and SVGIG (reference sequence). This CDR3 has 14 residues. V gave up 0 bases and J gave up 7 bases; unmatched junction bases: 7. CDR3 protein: CAWSVEQGAGEQYF. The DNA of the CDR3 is TGTGCCTGGAGTGTAGAACAGGGGGCAGGTGAGCAGTACTTC.

CDR3 nucleotide sequence: TGTGCCAGCACCCTCGCGGGGGGAATGGATTCACCCCTCCACTTT. Amino acids: CASTLAGGMDSPLHF. The rearrangement links TRBV7-2 to TRBJ1-6, with D possibly TRBD1 on 5 matching bases. Germline V CDR1 and CDR2: SGHTA, FQGNSA. The CDR3 is 15 amino acids. With 7 bases removed from V and 8 bases from J, the gap between germline ends came to 18 bases.

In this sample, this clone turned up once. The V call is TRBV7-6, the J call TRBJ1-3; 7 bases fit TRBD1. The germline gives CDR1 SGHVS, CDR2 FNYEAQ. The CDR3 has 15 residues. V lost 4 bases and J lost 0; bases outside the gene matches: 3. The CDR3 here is CASSSWDSSGNTIYF. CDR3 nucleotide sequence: TGTGCCAGCAGCTCCTGGGACAGCTCTGGAAACACCATATATTTT.

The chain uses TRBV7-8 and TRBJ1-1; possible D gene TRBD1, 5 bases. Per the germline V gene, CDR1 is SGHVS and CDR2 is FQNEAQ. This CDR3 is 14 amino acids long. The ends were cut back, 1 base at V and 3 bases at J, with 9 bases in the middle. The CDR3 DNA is TGTGCCAGCAGCTTAGTCCCAGGGCACACTGAAGCTTTCTTT. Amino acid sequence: CASSLVPGHTEAFF.

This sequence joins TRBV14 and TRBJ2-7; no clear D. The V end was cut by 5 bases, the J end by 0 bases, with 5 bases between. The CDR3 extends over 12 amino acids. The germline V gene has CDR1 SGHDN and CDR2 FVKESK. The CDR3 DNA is TGTGCCAGCAGCGGTAGCTCCTACGAGCAGTACTTC. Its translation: CASSGSSYEQYF.

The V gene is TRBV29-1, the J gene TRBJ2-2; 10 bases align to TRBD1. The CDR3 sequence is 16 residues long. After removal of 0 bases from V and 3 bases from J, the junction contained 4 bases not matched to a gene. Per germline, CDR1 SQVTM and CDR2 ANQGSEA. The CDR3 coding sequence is TGCAGCGTTGAAGACACCGGGACAGGGGACACCGGGGAGCTGTTTTTT. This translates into CSVEDTGTGDTGELFF.

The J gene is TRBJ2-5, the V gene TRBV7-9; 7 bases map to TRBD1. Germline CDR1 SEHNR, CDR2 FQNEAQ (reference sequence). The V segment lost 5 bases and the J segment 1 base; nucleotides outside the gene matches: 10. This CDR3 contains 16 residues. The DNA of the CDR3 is TGTGCCAGCAGCCCCGCCCGGGACAGCGTCCAAGAGACCCAGTACTTC. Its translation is CASSPARDSVQETQYF.

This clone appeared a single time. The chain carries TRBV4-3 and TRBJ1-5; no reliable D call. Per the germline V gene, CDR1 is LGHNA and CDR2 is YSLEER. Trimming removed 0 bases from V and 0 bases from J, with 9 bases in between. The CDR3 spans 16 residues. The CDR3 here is CASSQDRGSSNQPQHF. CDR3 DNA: TGCGCCAGCAGCCAAGATAGAGGGAGTAGCAATCAGCCCCAGCATTTT.